This T cell receptor beta chain originates from a study of STAT3 mutations in large granular lymphocyte leukemia. Study outcomes and limitations: Clonal expansion was inferred from other time points because no sample existed at each clone's first appearance. Suggested: STAT3 mutation was not the ancestral event for these clonal expansions. Every T-cell large granular lymphocyte leukemia patient had at least one immunodominant TCR beta clonotype. After therapy, about 35% of the 18 patients switched clonotypes, all new clones STAT3 wild type.

There are 15 residues in the CDR3. V lost 4 bases, J lost 0 bases, and 13 bases lay in between. Germline V gives CDR1 SGHKS, CDR2 YYEKEE (reference sequence). TCRdb's copy holds only in-frame clones and misses some; the assay was immunoSEQ multiplex PCR. In the table there are approximately 10,000 clones, about 80% of which are singletons. As regards this clone: Its antigen remains unknown.

Sequencing was done on a sample of peripheral blood mononuclear cells. The TCR was taken from a man aged 55 to 70 with T-cell large granular lymphocyte leukemia. Some clones in this sample may be carry-over from other donors' samples. V and J are TRBV5-5 and TRBJ2-5; D not certain. CDR3: CASSRDRSYQETQYF. The CDR3 DNA is TGTGCCAGCAGCCGCGACCGATCTTACCAAGAGACCCAGTACTTC. The variable domain in full, completed from reference TRBV5-5 and TRBJ2-5, reads DAGVTQSPTHLIKTRGQQVTLRCSPISGHKSVSWYQQVLGQGPQFIFQYYEKEERGRGNFPDRFSARQFPNYSSELNVNALLLGDSALYLCASSRDRSYQETQYFGPGTRLLVL.